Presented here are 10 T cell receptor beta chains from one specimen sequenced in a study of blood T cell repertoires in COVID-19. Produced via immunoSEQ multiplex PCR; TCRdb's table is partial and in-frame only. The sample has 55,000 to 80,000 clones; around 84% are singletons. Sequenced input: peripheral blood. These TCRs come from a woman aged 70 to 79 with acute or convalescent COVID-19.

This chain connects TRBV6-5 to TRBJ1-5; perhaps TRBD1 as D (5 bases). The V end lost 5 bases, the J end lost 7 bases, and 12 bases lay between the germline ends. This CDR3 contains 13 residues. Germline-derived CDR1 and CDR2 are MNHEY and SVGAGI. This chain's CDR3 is CASSRGGQQPQHF. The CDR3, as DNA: TGTGCCAGCAGTAGGGGAGGGCAGCAGCCCCAGCATTTT.

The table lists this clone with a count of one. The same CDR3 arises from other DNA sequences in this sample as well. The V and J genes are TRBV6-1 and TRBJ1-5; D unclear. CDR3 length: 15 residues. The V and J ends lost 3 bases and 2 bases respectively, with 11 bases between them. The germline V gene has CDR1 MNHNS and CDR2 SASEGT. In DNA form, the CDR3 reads TGTGCCAGCAGTGAGCGAGGCCGGGGCAATCAGCCCCAGCATTTT. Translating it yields CASSERGRGNQPQHF.

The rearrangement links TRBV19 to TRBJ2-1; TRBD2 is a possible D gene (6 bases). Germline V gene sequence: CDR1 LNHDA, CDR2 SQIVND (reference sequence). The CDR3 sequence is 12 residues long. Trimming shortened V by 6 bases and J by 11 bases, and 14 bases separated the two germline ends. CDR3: CASSKEGTQQFF. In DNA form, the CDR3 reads TGTGCCAGTAGCAAGGAGGGCACGCAGCAGTTCTTC. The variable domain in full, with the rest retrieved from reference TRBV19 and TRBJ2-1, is DGGITQSPKYLFRKEGQNVTLSCEQNLNHDAMYWYRQDPGQGLRLIYYSQIVNDFQKGDIAEGYSVSREKKESFPLTVTSAQKNPTAFYLCASSKEGTQQFFGPGTRLTVL.

The CDR3 spells CASSRDSDQPQHF. In nucleotides, the CDR3 is TGTGCCAGCTCCCGGGACTCTGATCAGCCCCAGCATTTT. The chain is built from TRBV28 and TRBJ1-5; a weak D match, TRBD1 (5 bases). V dropped 8 bases and J dropped 5 bases, with 13 bases sitting between them. The CDR3 is 13 residues long. Germline CDR1 and CDR2: MDHEN and SYDVKM.

Here the CDR3 DNA reads TGTGCCAGCAGTGAAATTACTACAGGATTGGGCACTGAAGCTTTCTTT. Translating gives CASSEITTGLGTEAFF. The chain links TRBV2 to TRBJ1-1, with D possibly being TRBD1 (5 bases). The V end lost 2 bases, the J end lost 4 bases, and 17 bases lay between the germline ends. This CDR3 has 16 amino acids. The germline V gene encodes CDR1 SNHLY and CDR2 FYNNEI.

The CDR3 loop reads CATSGLAATDTQYF. The CDR3, as DNA: TGTGCCACCTCCGGGCTAGCGGCCACAGATACGCAGTATTTT. J is TRBJ2-3 and V is TRBV15, with 7 bases aligning to TRBD2. Losses at the gene ends were 8 bases for V and 2 bases for J; bases not matched to a gene: 7. CDR3 length equals 14 residues. Germline V CDR1 and CDR2: LNHNV, YYDKDF (reference sequence).

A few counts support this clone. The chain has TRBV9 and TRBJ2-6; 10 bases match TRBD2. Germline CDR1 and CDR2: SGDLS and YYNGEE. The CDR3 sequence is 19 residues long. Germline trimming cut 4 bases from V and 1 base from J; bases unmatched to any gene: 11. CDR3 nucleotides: TGTGCCAGCAGCACCCTCGGGGTAGCGGGAGGATCTGGGGCCAACGTCCTGACTTTC. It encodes CASSTLGVAGGSGANVLTF.

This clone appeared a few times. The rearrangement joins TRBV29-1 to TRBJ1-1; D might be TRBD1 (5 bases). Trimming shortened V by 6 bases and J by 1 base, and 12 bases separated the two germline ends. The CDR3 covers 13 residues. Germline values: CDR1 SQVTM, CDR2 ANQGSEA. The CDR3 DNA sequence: TGCAGCGTCCTCGCAGGGTCGAACACTGAAGCTTTCTTT. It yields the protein CSVLAGSNTEAFF.

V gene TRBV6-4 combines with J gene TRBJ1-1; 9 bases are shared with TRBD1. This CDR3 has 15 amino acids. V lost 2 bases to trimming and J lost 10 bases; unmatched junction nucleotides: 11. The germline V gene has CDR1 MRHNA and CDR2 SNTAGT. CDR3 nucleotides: TGTGCCAGCAGTGACGACAGGGGGAAGCGGGGCGGAGCTTTCTTT. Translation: CASSDDRGKRGGAFF.

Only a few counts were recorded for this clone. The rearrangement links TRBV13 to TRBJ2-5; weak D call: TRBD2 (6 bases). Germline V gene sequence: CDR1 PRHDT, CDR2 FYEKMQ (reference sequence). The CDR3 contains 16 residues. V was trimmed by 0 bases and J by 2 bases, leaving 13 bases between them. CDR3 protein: CASSLGRRGSQETQYF. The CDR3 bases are TGTGCCAGCAGCTTAGGTCGGCGGGGCAGTCAAGAGACCCAGTACTTC.